The TCR beta chain described here comes from a study of shared T cell receptors in the human thymus. Repertoires were generated with immunoSEQ multiplex PCR, while TCRdb's copy carries only in-frame clones and drops some. The sample shows about 660,000 clones, approximately 90% of them seen only once. This CDR3 has 11 amino acids. Germline V gene lookup returns CDR1 SEHNR and CDR2 FQNEAQ (reference sequence). The ends were cut back, 8 bases at V and 8 bases at J, with 12 bases in the middle. These data were also reused for a study on human thymus T cells. From that study: Apparent skewing of V and J gene usage characterized both thymic and blood repertoires.

The gene calls are TRBV7-9 and TRBJ1-1, with a possible D match to TRBD1 (5 bases). The sample was thymocytes. This TCR came from a boy in the first two years of life with a congenital heart defect. CDR3 nucleotide sequence: TGTGCCAGCTGGGGGGAGGTGGAAGCTTTCTTT. It yields the protein CASWGEVEAFF.